These 10 T cell receptor beta chains came from one sample sequenced in a study of spatial heterogeneity in lung cancer. No antigens are known for them. General study findings and limits: Tumoral mutation counts were tracked by counts of expanded intratumoral alpha and beta TCRs.

TCRdb called the 5' RACE reads again in MiXCR, with one record for every CDR3 protein. The sample lists a few thousand distinct CDR3 sequences; over 8% were seen once. As for time point: sample taken at primary tumor resection. Here the sequenced sample was lung tumor tissue, taken at surgery. These receptors were taken from a male donor with early-stage non-small cell lung cancer.

By share, this clonotype ranks as medium-sized (0.01 to 0.1%). The chain uses TRBV6-5 and TRBJ1-1; TRBD1 matches 9 bases. Germline trimming cut 2 bases from V and 4 bases from J; bases unmatched to any gene: 8. The V gene's germline CDR1 is MNHEY and CDR2 SVGAGI. The CDR3 runs to 16 residues. The chain's CDR3 is CASSYLLRTGATEAFF. The CDR3 coding sequence is TGTGCCAGCAGTTACCTCCTCCGGACAGGGGCCACTGAAGCTTTCTTT.

At least ten counts were recorded for this clonotype. The V and J genes are TRBV18 and TRBJ1-4; 7 bases line up with TRBD1. J lost 0 bases, V lost 3 bases, and 4 bases had no gene match. Looked up from germline, CDR1 is KGHSH and CDR2 is LQKENI. This CDR3 region has 16 residues. The CDR3 DNA is TGTGCCAGCTCACCCCAGGGGGAATCAACTAATGAAAAACTGTTTTTT. Its translation: CASSPQGESTNEKLFF.

By sample share, this clonotype is medium-sized. The chain is built from TRBV6-1 and TRBJ1-4; unclear D gene. V lost 2 bases, J lost 3 bases, and 10 bases lay in between. The germline V gene encodes CDR1 MNHNS and CDR2 SASEGT. CDR3 length: 15 amino acids. The CDR3, as DNA: TGTGCCAGCAGTGAAAGCCCCTCGGCTAATGAAAAACTGTTTTTT. This sequence encodes CASSESPSANEKLFF.

This clonotype is medium-sized. J is TRBJ2-2 and V is TRBV10-3; the match to TRBD1 covers 10 bases. Germline trimming cut 1 base from V and 4 bases from J; bases unmatched to any gene: 3. The CDR3 consists of 16 residues. Germline CDR1 and CDR2: ENHRY and SYGVKD. The CDR3 sequence: CAISEWTGGSTGELFF. CDR3 sequence (DNA): TGTGCCATCAGTGAGTGGACAGGGGGGAGCACCGGGGAGCTGTTTTTT.

This clonotype ranks as medium-sized (0.01 to 0.1%). V is TRBV28 and J is TRBJ1-5, with 9 positions matching TRBD1. The CDR3 loop spans 16 amino acids. In germline, CDR1 is MDHEN, CDR2 SYDVKM. V lost 3 bases to trimming and J lost 4 bases; unmatched junction nucleotides: 7. The chain's CDR3 is CASSFQGTGRNQPQHF. DNA of the CDR3: TGTGCCAGCAGTTTCCAGGGGACAGGGCGGAATCAGCCCCAGCATTTT. The whole variable domain, filled in from reference TRBV28 and TRBJ1-5, reads DVKVTQSSRYLVKRTGEKVFLECVQDMDHENMFWYRQDPGLGLRLIYFSYDVKMKEKGDIPEGYSVSREKKERFSLILESASTNQTSMYLCASSFQGTGRNQPQHFGDGTRLSIL.

This clonotype qualifies as medium-sized. The genes are TRBV12-3 or TRBV12-4 and TRBJ1-6, with D unresolved. V lost 7 bases and J 7 bases, leaving 8 bases between the germline ends. This CDR3 has 12 amino acids. The CDR3 DNA is TGTGCCAGCACCCAAGCGAATTCACCCCTCCACTTT. It encodes CASTQANSPLHF.

This clonotype is medium-sized. CDR3 nucleotide sequence: TGCGCCAGCAGTGAGTCGGAAGCGGGGGGCAGCACAGATACGCAGTATTTT. Protein: CASSESEAGGSTDTQYF. V usage is TRBV10-1 and J usage is TRBJ2-3; TRBD2 matches at 9 bases. After removal of 0 bases from V and 0 bases from J, the junction contained 4 bases not matched to a gene. This CDR3 comprises 17 residues. Germline CDR1 WNHNN, CDR2 SYGVQD (reference sequence).

This clonotype is medium-sized (0.01 to 0.1%) in the sample. This sequence joins TRBV7-3 and TRBJ2-7, with 8 positions matching TRBD1. V lost 5 bases and J lost 0; bases outside the gene matches: 3. Germline V lookup: CDR1 SGHTA, CDR2 FQGTGA. There are 14 residues in the CDR3. CDR3 in DNA: TGTGCCAGCAGCCCCGACAGGGGCTCCTACGAGCAGTACTTC. This sequence encodes CASSPDRGSYEQYF.

The V call is TRBV11-2, the J call TRBJ1-6, with 7 bases aligning to TRBD1. J gave up 14 bases and V 5 bases, and 12 bases lay outside the gene matches. Per germline, CDR1 SGHAT and CDR2 FQNNGV. This CDR3 has 14 amino acids. The CDR3 nucleotides are TGTGCCAGCAGCCTCGGACAGGTCGACCGGGCCCTCCACTTT. This encodes CASSLGQVDRALHF.

This clonotype rates as medium-sized (0.01 to 0.1%). This chain uses TRBV7-9 with TRBJ2-5; a weak D match, TRBD1 (5 bases). CDR1 is SEHNR, CDR2 FQNEAQ, per germline (reference sequence). The CDR3 spans 16 residues. V lost 2 bases to trimming and J lost 1 base, with 14 bases between them. The CDR3 nucleotides read TGTGCCAGCAGCTTAAGATCTCAGGGCCCCCAAGAGACCCAGTACTTC. Its translation: CASSLRSQGPQETQYF.